Presented here are 13 T cell receptor beta chains from one specimen sequenced in a study of T-cell memory formation after mild COVID-19. TCRdb ran MiXCR on the 5' RACE reads and lists one entry per CDR3 protein. The sample has 150,000 to 200,000 distinct CDR3 sequences, more than 15% seen once. The material sequenced was PBMCs or a T cell subset sorted from them (not recorded which). These receptors came from an adult woman who had mild COVID-19 (a few samples of this study predate the infection). Cell type and time point are not known.

This clonotype was picked up a small number of times. This chain links TRBV12-3 or TRBV12-4 with TRBJ1-1; D is ambiguous. V was cut by 6 bases and J by 1 base, with 9 bases left in between. The length of the CDR3 is 13 residues. This CDR3 is CASRTTENTEAFF. The CDR3 DNA is TGTGCCAGCAGGACTACAGAGAACACTGAAGCTTTCTTT.

The chain links TRBV6-5 to TRBJ1-6, with TRBD1 identical over 10 bases. V lost 5 bases to trimming and J lost 7 bases; unmatched junction nucleotides: 2. The CDR3 is 14 residues long. Germline lookup yields CDR1 MNHEY and CDR2 SVGAGI. The chain's CDR3 is CASSQGQGNSPLHF. CDR3 coding DNA: TGTGCCAGCAGTCAGGGACAGGGGAATTCACCCCTCCACTTT.

This clonotype showed up just a few times. This chain connects TRBV29-1 to TRBJ2-7; perhaps D is TRBD1 or TRBD2 (5 bases each). This CDR3 has 13 residues. The germline V gene encodes CDR1 SQVTM and CDR2 ANQGSEA. The germline V and J ends were trimmed by 7 bases and 0 bases, with 13 bases remaining between them. CDR3 coding DNA: TGCAGCGCAACGGGGCCTTCCTCCTACGAGCAGTACTTC. Encoded protein: CSATGPSSYEQYF.

The V gene is TRBV12-3 or TRBV12-4, the J gene TRBJ1-1; D might be TRBD1 (6 bases). The ends were cut back, 6 bases at V and 10 bases at J, with 18 bases in the middle. The CDR3 length is 13 residues. CDR3 sequence: CASSPFTGKGAFF. DNA of the CDR3: TGTGCCAGCAGCCCTTTTACAGGGAAGGGAGCTTTCTTT.

This clonotype was found a few times. The genes are TRBV7-2 and TRBJ2-5; 9 bases agree with TRBD1. Germline V gene sequence: CDR1 SGHTA, CDR2 FQGNSA. After removal of 1 base from V and 0 bases from J, the junction contained 3 bases not matched to a gene. The CDR3 runs 16 residues. For the CDR3, the DNA is TGTGCCAGCAGCTTAGGGGGACAGGGCCACCAAGAGACCCAGTACTTC. The encoded protein is CASSLGGQGHQETQYF.

Of note for this clonotype: A much larger clonotype is one base distant, so this may be a read error. V is TRBV29-1 and J is TRBJ2-7, with TRBD2 matching over 7 bases. The CDR3 runs 12 residues. Germline CDR1 SQVTM, CDR2 ANQGSEA. Trimming took 4 bases from V and 3 from J; bases not matched to a gene: 3. CDR3 in amino acids: CSVGEGGYEQYF. The DNA of the CDR3 is TGCAGCGTTGGGGAGGGAGGCTACGAGCAGTACTTC.

This clonotype was seen ten or more times. CDR3 sequence: CASSRSRDRVSYEQYF. CDR3 DNA: TGCGCCAGCAGCCGGAGCCGGGACAGGGTCTCCTACGAGCAGTACTTC. This chain connects TRBV4-3 to TRBJ2-7; TRBD1 agrees at 9 bases. Unmatched junction bases numbered 7, after V lost 4 bases and J lost 0 bases. Germline V gene lookup returns CDR1 LGHNA and CDR2 YSLEER. CDR3 length: 16 amino acids.

This clonotype was found a few times. The rearrangement uses TRBV1 and TRBJ2-7; the tabulated D call, TRBD2, remains unverified against the DNA. TRBV1 is a pseudogene. The CDR3 contains 20 residues. CDR3 nucleotide sequence: TGCACCAGCAGCTTCTTCTCAAGTTACGGCGGTACCATCCCTCCCTACGAGCAGTACTTC. As protein: CTSSFFSSYGGTIPPYEQYF.

The chain carries TRBV4-1 and TRBJ2-5; 10 bases fit TRBD1. The length of the CDR3 is 16 residues. The V and J ends lost 4 bases and 0 bases, in that order; junction bases with no gene match: 5. Per the germline V gene, CDR1 is MGHRA and CDR2 is YSYEKL. Here the CDR3 reads CASSLGTGANQETQYF. As DNA, the CDR3 is TGCGCCAGCAGCCTAGGGACAGGGGCCAACCAAGAGACCCAGTACTTC.

This clonotype was picked up a small number of times. The rearrangement links TRBV12-3 or TRBV12-4 to TRBJ1-5; 8 bases match TRBD1. The CDR3 length is 14 residues. V was clipped by 5 bases and J by 4 bases; unmatched bases: 4. In DNA form, the CDR3 reads TGTGCCAGCAGTCCAACAGGGGGTAATCAGCCCCAGCATTTT. It codes for CASSPTGGNQPQHF.

This sequence joins TRBV15 and TRBJ2-1; TRBD2 matches 7 bases. The CDR3 is made up of 15 amino acids. The germline CDR1 and CDR2 sequences are LNHNV and YYDKDF (reference sequence). With V trimmed by 5 bases and J by 4 bases, 8 bases remained unmatched. CDR3 in DNA: TGTGCCACCAGCCCCCCCGGCGGGGGTTACAATGAGCAGTTCTTC. Its translation is CATSPPGGGYNEQFF.

The chain has TRBV5-4 and TRBJ2-2; D might be TRBD2 (6 bases). V shed 4 bases and J shed 2 bases, with 12 bases lying between them. Germline-derived CDR1 and CDR2 are SGHNT and YYREEE (reference sequence). CDR3 length: 15 residues. The CDR3 spells CASSTGLTNTGELFF. The CDR3 nucleotides read TGTGCCAGCAGCACGGGACTTACCAACACCGGGGAGCTGTTTTTT.

This clonotype was counted a few times. CDR3: CASSADRAVYGYTF. In DNA, the CDR3 is TGTGCCAGCAGTGCGGACAGGGCCGTCTATGGCTACACCTTC. The V and J genes are TRBV7-6 and TRBJ1-2; 8 bases are a match to TRBD1. Germline loops: CDR1 SGHVS, CDR2 FNYEAQ. V gave up 6 bases and J gave up 4 bases; unmatched junction bases: 7. The CDR3 loop spans 14 amino acids.